This T cell receptor beta chain emerged from a study of T cells after yellow fever vaccination. Study-wide points: High-abundance clonotypes from the bulk population could contaminate FACS-sorted repertoires.

TCRdb used MiXCR to reprocess the 5' RACE reads, holding one entry per CDR3 protein. The sample lists 130,000 or so distinct CDR3 sequences, 13% to 15% occurring once. About this clonotype itself: Its specificity is unknown.

Trimming took off 4 bases at V and 3 bases at J, with 18 bases between the two ends. The CDR3 spans 16 residues. CDR1 and CDR2 from the germline V gene are MGHRA and YSYEKL. The TCR sequence derives from a man between 18 and 35 years old who received the YFV17D yellow fever vaccine. The specimen comprised CD8+ T cells sorted from PBMCs, sampled 5 days after the yellow fever booster vaccination. The rearrangement uses TRBV4-1 and TRBJ1-1; D is perhaps TRBD1 (5 bases). CDR3 DNA: TGCGCCAGCAGCCTCACGCCCGGGGGAGGGTACACTGAAGCTTTCTTT. Translation: CASSLTPGGGYTEAFF.